These T cell receptor beta chains were read from a single sample in a study of spatial heterogeneity in lung cancer. A single record per CDR3 protein comes from TCRdb applying MiXCR to the 5' RACE reads. The sample lists 20,000 to 30,000 distinct CDR3 sequences, around 6% occurring once. This sample comprised PBMCs, obtained at follow-up. All receptors come from a male donor with early-stage non-small cell lung cancer. Both conserved end residues are part of each CDR3. Each record gives: D gene, V gene, J gene, clone size, CDR3 protein, CDR3 DNA. D genes are given only for firm matches. Expanded clones get a size class; other rows say once, few or many, or leave the size out.

TRBD2,TRBV29-1,TRBJ2-1,.,CSVDGTSGRVTYEQFF,TGCAGCGTTGACGGGACTAGCGGGAGGGTTACGTATGAGCAGTTCTTC
TRBD2,TRBV3-1,TRBJ2-1,many,CASSLRTSGPFF,TGTGCCAGCAGCCTCAGGACTAGCGGGCCCTTCTTC
TRBD1,TRBV4-3,TRBJ1-2,many,CASSQEQGDYGYTF,TGCGCCAGCAGCCAAGAACAGGGGGACTATGGCTACACCTTC
TRBD1,TRBV7-6,TRBJ2-1,many,CASSLWDREFGEQFF,TGTGCCAGCAGCTTATGGGACAGGGAATTTGGTGAGCAGTTCTTC
.,TRBV10-3,TRBJ2-3,.,CAISDSAVTDTQYF,TGTGCCATCAGTGATTCAGCGGTCACAGATACGCAGTATTTT
TRBD1,TRBV20-1,TRBJ1-2,.,CSARRDRVDGYTF,TGCAGTGCTCGGCGGGACAGGGTGGATGGCTACACCTTC
.,TRBV4-3,TRBJ1-1,medium-sized,CASSQVFGIYTEAFF,TGCGCCAGCAGCCAAGTATTCGGAATTTACACTGAAGCTTTCTTT
.,TRBV7-2,TRBJ2-3,many,CASSSPNTDTQYF,TGTGCCAGCAGCAGCCCTAACACAGATACGCAGTATTTT
.,TRBV20-1,TRBJ1-5,few,CSVREGGNQPQHF,TGCAGTGTTAGGGAGGGGGGGAATCAGCCCCAGCATTTT
TRBD1,TRBV19,TRBJ1-5,many,CASSPRPTGRQPQHF,TGTGCCAGTAGTCCCCGCCCGACAGGGCGTCAGCCCCAGCATTTT
TRBD1,TRBV25-1,TRBJ1-1,many,CASSEWRATGRETEAFF,TGTGCCAGCAGTGAATGGCGGGCGACAGGGAGGGAGACTGAAGCTTTCTTT
.,TRBV4-3,TRBJ1-6,many,CASSQDTRGENSPLHF,TGCGCCAGCAGCCAAGACACGAGGGGAGAAAATTCACCCCTCCACTTT
.,TRBV7-9,TRBJ1-1,.,CASSLRGTGNTEAFF,TGTGCCAGCAGCTTACGGGGCACGGGGAACACTGAAGCTTTCTTT
.,TRBV6-4,TRBJ1-4,many,CASRAGRATNEKLFF,TGTGCCAGCAGGGCAGGGAGAGCAACTAATGAAAAACTGTTTTTT
.,TRBV6-2/TRBV6-3,TRBJ2-1,many,CASTVDGFNEQFF,TGTGCCAGCACCGTGGACGGATTCAATGAGCAGTTCTTC
.,TRBV29-1,TRBJ2-3,few,CSVDKVGRFTDTQYF,TGCAGCGTTGATAAGGTTGGCCGTTTTACAGATACGCAGTATTTT
TRBD1,TRBV4-2,TRBJ1-5,many,CASSRDRADQPQHF,TGTGCCAGCAGTCGGGACAGGGCGGATCAGCCCCAGCATTTT
TRBD2,TRBV7-3,TRBJ2-3,.,CASSSTSSGGRNTQYF,TGTGCCAGCAGCTCAACTTCTAGCGGGGGGCGAAATACGCAGTATTTT